The rows below give T cell receptor beta chains drawn from one sample of a study of a mutant IDH1 vaccine in newly diagnosed glioma. Sequencing was performed with immunoSEQ multiplex PCR; in TCRdb, only in-frame clones are kept and a portion is missing. The sample gives some 67,000 clones, around 88% of which show up once; over 4% is in the top ten. Sequencing was performed on peripheral blood mononuclear cells (PBMCs), taken from a glioma patient treated with radiotherapy, temozolomide or both. Receptors originate from a woman aged 18 to 35 with glioma. Some clones in this sample may be carry-over from other donors' samples. The CDR3 runs from the conserved cysteine through the conserved F or W. The D gene is left open where the match is weak. Not all rows give a size; the values are once, few, many and, for expanded clones, a class.

TRBV2,TRBJ2-7,once,NA,TGTGCCAGCCACCCCCGAGCGTCTTACGAGCAGTACTTC,CASHPRASYEQYF
TRBV4-1,TRBJ1-2,NA,TRBD1,TGCGCCAGCAGCCAACTACAGGGGGCTGAGGGCTACACCTTC,CASSQLQGAEGYTF
TRBV10-3,TRBJ1-5,NA,NA,TGTGCCATCAGTGAGGGAGCTCAGCCCCAGCATTTT,CAISEGAQPQHF
TRBV14,TRBJ1-1,NA,NA,TGTGCCACCTCCACATCGGGGGGCACTGAAGCTTTCTTT,CATSTSGGTEAFF
TRBV6-5,TRBJ2-7,NA,TRBD2,TGTGCCAGCAGTTCGACTAGCGGGAGGCGATACGAGCAGTACTTC,CASSSTSGRRYEQYF
TRBV29-1,TRBJ2-7,NA,NA,TGCAGCGCCCTTAGGGGAACGGGGTCCTACGAGCAGTACTTC,CSALRGTGSYEQYF
TRBV10-1,TRBJ2-2,NA,TRBD1,TGCGCCCGACAGGGGGAGACCGGGGAGCTGTTTTTT,CARQGETGELFF
TRBV9,TRBJ1-1,NA,TRBD1,TGTGCCAGCAGCGGTGGGACAGGGAACACTGAAGCTTTCTTT,CASSGGTGNTEAFF
TRBV7-6,TRBJ2-7,few,NA,TGTGCCAGCAGCTTAGACGCGGTAAGCTCCTACGAGCAGTACTTC,CASSLDAVSSYEQYF
TRBV9,TRBJ1-2,NA,TRBD1,TGTGCCAGCAGCCCAACCGGGACAGGGAATTATGGCTACACCTTC,CASSPTGTGNYGYTF
TRBV7-2,TRBJ2-3,NA,TRBD2,TGTGCCAGCCAAATTAGCGGGGTCACAGATACGCAGTATTTT,CASQISGVTDTQYF
TRBV29-1,TRBJ2-3,NA,NA,TGCAGCTCACTTTCTGATACGCAGTATTTT,CSSLSDTQYF
TRBV27,TRBJ1-1,NA,NA,TGTGCCAGCAGTTTAGCCATGAACACTGAAGCTTTCTTT,CASSLAMNTEAFF
TRBV18,TRBJ1-2,once,TRBD1,TGTGCCAGCTCTAGGACAGGCAACTATGGCTACACCTTC,CASSRTGNYGYTF
TRBV15,TRBJ1-1,few,NA,TGTGCCACCAGCAGAGATGGCAGGGCGAACACTGAAGCTTTCTTT,CATSRDGRANTEAFF
TRBV11-2,TRBJ2-2,NA,TRBD2,TGTGCCAGCAGCCCCCTCCTAGCGGGAACCGGGGAGCTGTTTTTT,CASSPLLAGTGELFF
TRBV2,TRBJ2-3,NA,NA,TGTGCCAGTCTTACGGGTAGGGGCACAGATACGCAGTATTTT,CASLTGRGTDTQYF
TRBV6-5,TRBJ1-2,NA,NA,TGTGCCAGCAGTTACCGGGAGCAGAACTATGGCTACACCTTC,CASSYREQNYGYTF
TRBV11-2,TRBJ1-2,NA,NA,TGTGCCAGCAGCTCCGGGACGTATTATGGCTACACCTTC,CASSSGTYYGYTF
TRBV27,TRBJ2-3,NA,TRBD2,TGTGCCAGCACCGGTCCGGGACTAGCGGGGGGGCCTCGAACGCAGTATTTT,CASTGPGLAGGPRTQYF
TRBV18,TRBJ1-1,few,NA,TGTGCCAGCTCACCACCAGACTTTTGGAACACTGAAGCTTTCTTT,CASSPPDFWNTEAFF
TRBV29-1,TRBJ1-1,few,NA,TGCAGCGTTGGAGATACAAGCACTGAAGCTTTCTTT,CSVGDTSTEAFF
TRBV2,TRBJ1-5,few,TRBD1,TGTGCCAGCAGTCCAGACAGGGGGCTTCAGCCCCAGCATTTT,CASSPDRGLQPQHF
TRBV7-2,TRBJ1-5,NA,NA,TGTGCCAGCAGCTTAAATGGGGGGCTATCGGATCAGCCCCAGCATTTT,CASSLNGGLSDQPQHF
TRBV30,TRBJ2-7,NA,TRBD1,TGTGCCTGGAGTCCCGGACAGGGGATTTCCTACGAGCAGTACTTC,CAWSPGQGISYEQYF
TRBV5-1,TRBJ2-7,NA,TRBD2,TGCGCCAGCAGCTTTTCGAGGGGTAGCGGGGGGGTCTACGAGCAGTACTTC,CASSFSRGSGGVYEQYF
TRBV5-1,TRBJ1-1,NA,TRBD1,TGCGCCAGCAGCTTGACGCGGACAGGGAGAACTGAAGCTTTCTTT,CASSLTRTGRTEAFF
TRBV5-4,TRBJ1-5,NA,NA,TGTGCCAGCAGTTTCCCTCCGCGCCTACAGCAGCGCAATCAGCCCCAGCATTTT,CASSFPPRLQQRNQPQHF
TRBV7-9,TRBJ2-7,once,TRBD1,TGTGCCAGCAGCTTGGACAGGACGAGAAGTTACGAGCAGTACTTC,CASSLDRTRSYEQYF
TRBV9,TRBJ2-6,NA,TRBD2,TGTGCCAGCAGCGTGGGAGGGGTTAGCTCTGGGGCCAACGTCCTGACTTTC,CASSVGGVSSGANVLTF
TRBV7-9,TRBJ1-4,NA,NA,TGTGCCAGCAGCTTAAGTGATGACCCGGGGGGTGAAAAACTGTTTTTT,CASSLSDDPGGEKLFF
TRBV2,TRBJ1-1,NA,TRBD1,TGTGCCAGCAGTGAAAGGCAAGGGGGCGCGTTGGTCACTGAAGCTTTCTTT,CASSERQGGALVTEAFF
TRBV7-6,TRBJ2-1,NA,NA,TGTGCCAGCAGCTTGCCCCCCTTTTCTAGTGAGCAGTTCTTC,CASSLPPFSSEQFF